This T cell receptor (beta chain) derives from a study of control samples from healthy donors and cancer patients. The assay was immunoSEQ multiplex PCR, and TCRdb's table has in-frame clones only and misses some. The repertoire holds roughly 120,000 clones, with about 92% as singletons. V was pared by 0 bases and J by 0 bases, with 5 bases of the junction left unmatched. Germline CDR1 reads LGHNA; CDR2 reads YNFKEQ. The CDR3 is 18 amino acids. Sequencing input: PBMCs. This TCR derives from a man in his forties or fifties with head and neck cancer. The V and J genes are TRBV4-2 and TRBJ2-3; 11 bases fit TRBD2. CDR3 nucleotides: TGTGCCAGCAGCCAAGAGACTAGCGGGGCCGGTAGCACAGATACGCAGTATTTT. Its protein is CASSQETSGAGSTDTQYF.